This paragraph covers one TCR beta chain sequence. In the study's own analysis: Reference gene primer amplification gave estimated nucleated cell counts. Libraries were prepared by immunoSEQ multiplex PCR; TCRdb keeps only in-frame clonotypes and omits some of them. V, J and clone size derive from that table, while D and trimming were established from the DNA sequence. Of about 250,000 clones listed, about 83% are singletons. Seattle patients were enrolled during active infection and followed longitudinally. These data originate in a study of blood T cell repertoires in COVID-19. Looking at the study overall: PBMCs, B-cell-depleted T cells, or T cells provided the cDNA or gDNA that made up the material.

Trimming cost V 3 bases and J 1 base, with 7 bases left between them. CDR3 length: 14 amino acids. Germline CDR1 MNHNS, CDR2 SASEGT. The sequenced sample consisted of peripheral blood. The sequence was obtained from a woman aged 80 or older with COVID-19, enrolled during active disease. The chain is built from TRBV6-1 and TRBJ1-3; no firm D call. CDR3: CASSDGRSGNTIYF. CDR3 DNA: TGTGCCAGCAGTGACGGCAGGTCTGGAAACACCATATATTTT.